These 21 T cell receptor beta chains came from one sample sequenced in a study of cytomegalovirus exposure and HLA in healthy donors. 13 Jbeta primers and 60 Vbeta primers were used for the PCR. TCRdb's copy holds only in-frame clones and misses some; the assay was immunoSEQ multiplex PCR. Its table lists some 53,000 clones. The sequenced material came from PBMCs. The receptors here all came from a woman aged 55-70 years in good health and CMV-seropositive.

The chain employs TRBV11-2 and TRBJ1-6; the D is unclear. Trimming shortened V by 2 bases and J by 3 bases, and 11 bases separated the two germline ends. The CDR3 runs 16 residues. CDR1 SGHAT and CDR2 FQNNGV come from the germline V gene. The CDR3 loop reads CASSLPGTGYNSPLHF. CDR3 DNA sequence: TGTGCCAGCAGCTTACCGGGAACGGGCTATAATTCACCCCTCCACTTT.

The CDR3 sequence is CATSSTRIQPQHF. CDR3 bases: TGTGCCACCAGCAGTACGAGAATTCAGCCCCAGCATTTT. J is TRBJ1-5 and V is TRBV15; D is unclear. Looked up from germline, CDR1 is LNHNV and CDR2 is YYDKDF (reference sequence). The V end was cut by 3 bases, the J end by 6 bases, with 9 bases between. The CDR3 is made up of 13 amino acids.

The gene calls are TRBV11-2 and TRBJ2-7; D may be TRBD1 (6 bases). This CDR3 is built from 14 residues. Trimming pared 2 bases from V and 2 bases from J, leaving 10 bases between. The germline gives CDR1 SGHAT, CDR2 FQNNGV. The CDR3 bases are TGTGCCAGCAGCTTAAGGACAGTAACCTACGAGCAGTACTTC. It translates to CASSLRTVTYEQYF.

The V and J genes are TRBV28 and TRBJ1-5, with a weak D call TRBD1 (5 bases). Germline CDR1 is MDHEN and CDR2 is SYDVKM. V lost 5 bases and J 9 bases, leaving 23 bases between the germline ends. The CDR3 extends over 16 amino acids. CDR3 in amino acids: CASSPRGGGWNRPQHF. The CDR3 bases are TGTGCCAGCAGTCCCCGGGGGGGTGGGTGGAACAGGCCCCAGCATTTT.

J is TRBJ2-7 and V is TRBV11-1; D unresolved. Germline V gene data show CDR1 as SGHAT and CDR2 as FQDESV (reference sequence). Trimming stripped 4 bases from V and 3 bases from J, with 4 bases between. CDR3 size: 11 residues. The CDR3, as DNA: TGTGCCAGCAGCTCCAACTACGAGCAGTACTTC. Encoded protein: CASSSNYEQYF.

The rearrangement joins TRBV19 to TRBJ1-6, with 7 nucleotides matching TRBD1. This CDR3 has 14 amino acids. J gave up 10 bases and V 3 bases, and 6 bases lay outside the gene matches. Germline V gene data show CDR1 as LNHDA and CDR2 as SQIVND (reference sequence). Written as DNA, the CDR3 is TGTGCCAGTAGTATGCGACAGGGAGAGTCACCCCTCCACTTT. It yields the protein CASSMRQGESPLHF.

The rearrangement links TRBV6-1 to TRBJ1-2; 8 bases are a match to TRBD1. Unmatched junction bases numbered 3, after V lost 6 bases and J lost 6 bases. In germline, CDR1 is MNHNS, CDR2 SASEGT. The CDR3 is 12 residues long. CDR3 amino acids: CASSQGADGYTF. As DNA, the CDR3 is TGTGCCAGCAGCCAGGGGGCGGATGGCTACACCTTC.

V and J are TRBV7-2 and TRBJ1-2; D might be TRBD1 (5 bases). Trimming took 6 bases from V and 4 from J, leaving 12 bases between them. The CDR3 extends over 13 amino acids. Per germline, CDR1 SGHTA and CDR2 FQGNSA. CDR3 sequence: CASRPDRSYGYTF. Here the CDR3 DNA reads TGTGCCAGCAGACCAGACAGAAGCTATGGCTACACCTTC.

The chain couples TRBV29-1 to TRBJ1-2; the D gene is possibly TRBD1 (6 bases). V lost 0 bases to trimming and J lost 5 bases, with 10 bases between them. Germline V gene data show CDR1 as SQVTM and CDR2 as ANQGSEA. The CDR3 is made up of 13 amino acids. DNA for the CDR3: TGCAGCGTTGAAGACAGGGGAAGGTATGGCTACACCTTC. Amino acid sequence: CSVEDRGRYGYTF.

The chain employs TRBV5-4 and TRBJ2-6; 7 nucleotides line up with TRBD1. Germline assignment: CDR1 SGHNT and CDR2 YYREEE (reference sequence). Trimming cost V 0 bases and J 0 bases; bases outside gene matches: 3. The CDR3 has 17 residues. The CDR3 nucleotides read TGTGCCAGCAGCTTGGGAGGGACAGACTCTGGGGCCAACGTCCTGACTTTC. This codes for CASSLGGTDSGANVLTF.

V usage is TRBV5-1 and J usage is TRBJ2-2; 7 bases are shared with TRBD2. The CDR3 has 16 amino acids. V lost 0 bases, J lost 2 bases, and 4 bases stayed unmatched. CDR1 SGHRS and CDR2 YFSETQ come from the germline V gene. The CDR3 spells CASSLDPGGNTGELFF. CDR3 sequence (DNA): TGCGCCAGCAGCTTGGATCCGGGGGGAAACACCGGGGAGCTGTTTTTT.

This sequence joins TRBV6-5 and TRBJ1-2, with TRBD1 as a possible D gene (5 bases). V was trimmed by 0 bases and J by 2 bases, leaving 7 bases between them. The length of the CDR3 is 14 residues. Germline lookup yields CDR1 MNHEY and CDR2 SVGAGI. For the CDR3, the DNA is TGTGCCAGCAGTTACTCGGCAGGGAACTATGGCTACACCTTC. Amino acid sequence: CASSYSAGNYGYTF.

The V gene is TRBV5-1, the J gene TRBJ1-4, with 10 bases identical to TRBD1. Per germline, CDR1 SGHRS and CDR2 YFSETQ. Losses at the gene ends were 0 bases for V and 8 bases for J; bases not matched to a gene: 4. This CDR3 region has 15 residues. CDR3 amino acids: CASSLEGQGREKLFF. CDR3 in DNA: TGCGCCAGCAGCTTGGAGGGACAGGGGAGGGAAAAACTGTTTTTT. Variable domain in full (rest from reference TRBV5-1 and TRBJ1-4): KAGVTQTPRYLIKTRGQQVTLSCSPISGHRSVSWYQQTPGQGLQFLFEYFSETQRNKGNFPGRFSGRQFSNSRSEMNVSTLELGDSALYLCASSLEGQGREKLFFGSGTQLSVL.

Concerning this clone itself: This specimen includes other DNA sequences encoding the same CDR3. Here the CDR3 reads CASSFGQGLRNTIYF. The CDR3 DNA is TGTGCCAGCAGTTTTGGACAGGGGTTAAGAAACACCATATATTTT. The chain carries TRBV6-5 and TRBJ1-3; 9 bases are a match to TRBD1. This CDR3 region has 15 residues. Germline V gives CDR1 MNHEY, CDR2 SVGAGI. Trimming took 4 bases from V and 5 from J; bases not matched to a gene: 6.

This chain joins TRBV13 and TRBJ1-6; 8 bases are shared with TRBD1. V shed 5 bases and J 0 bases; nucleotides not matched to a gene: 9. The length of the CDR3 is 18 residues. Germline assignment: CDR1 PRHDT and CDR2 FYEKMQ (reference sequence). The CDR3, as DNA: TGTGCCAGCAGCATACGATACAGGGGGAGCTCCTATAATTCACCCCTCCACTTT. The encoded protein is CASSIRYRGSSYNSPLHF.

The V and J genes are TRBV5-1 and TRBJ2-1; 7 nucleotides align to TRBD2. The CDR3 runs to 15 residues. Germline-derived CDR1 and CDR2 are SGHRS and YFSETQ. Trimming cost V 4 bases and J 0 bases; bases outside gene matches: 4. The CDR3 here is CASSAGDSSYNEQFF. The CDR3 DNA follows: TGCGCCAGCAGCGCGGGGGATAGCTCCTACAATGAGCAGTTCTTC.

With regard to this clone: The same CDR3 is also encoded by other DNA sequences in this sample. V usage is TRBV9 and J usage is TRBJ2-3; the match to TRBD1 covers 7 bases. With V trimmed by 4 bases and J by 2 bases, 4 bases remained unmatched. The germline V gene has CDR1 SGDLS and CDR2 YYNGEE. The CDR3 is 14 residues long. In DNA form, the CDR3 reads TGTGCCAGCAGCCCTACAGGGGACACAGATACGCAGTATTTT. Translating gives CASSPTGDTDTQYF.

The CDR3 protein is CASIGASTFNEKLFF. CDR3 nucleotides: TGTGCCAGCATCGGAGCTTCTACCTTTAATGAAAAACTGTTTTTT. The chain has TRBV7-9 and TRBJ1-4; D is unclear. Germline V gene sequence: CDR1 SEHNR, CDR2 FQNEAQ (reference sequence). The CDR3 loop spans 15 amino acids. V lost 7 bases and J 4 bases, leaving 16 bases between the germline ends.

The genes are TRBV18 and TRBJ2-2; 9 nucleotides align to TRBD2. CDR1 and CDR2 (germline): KGHSH, LQKENI. The CDR3 is 16 amino acids. V shed 7 bases, J shed 0 bases, and the junction held 6 bases outside the gene matches. CDR3 coding DNA: TGTGCCAGCTTCAGTAGCGGGGGACCGAACACCGGGGAGCTGTTTTTT. It translates to CASFSSGGPNTGELFF.

The rearrangement joins TRBV19 to TRBJ1-1; TRBD1 agrees at 8 bases. The V and J ends lost 2 bases and 9 bases, in that order; junction bases with no gene match: 11. Germline loops: CDR1 LNHDA, CDR2 SQIVND (reference sequence). This CDR3 comprises 15 residues. CDR3 in amino acids: CASSISPSGGSQAFF. CDR3 nucleotide sequence: TGTGCCAGTAGTATAAGTCCCTCAGGGGGCTCTCAAGCTTTCTTT.

With regard to this clone: The sample has other DNA sequences that encode this CDR3 too. The chain couples TRBV18 to TRBJ1-5; 8 nucleotides match TRBD1. Germline assignment: CDR1 KGHSH and CDR2 LQKENI. V trimming: 3 bases; J trimming: 4 bases; junction bases outside the gene matches: 2. The CDR3 spans 14 residues. The CDR3 bases are TGTGCCAGCTCACCGGACAGGGATAATCAGCCCCAGCATTTT. Protein sequence: CASSPDRDNQPQHF.